The next 10 T cell receptor beta chains were all read from a single sample in a study of Graves' ophthalmopathy and Graves' hyperthyroidism. Amplification from RNA transcripts yielded the TCR beta CDR3 regions. First-round RT-PCR employed HTBI primers, with a second-round multiplex PCR after it. Via MiXCR, TCRdb re-called the multiplex PCR reads, giving one row per CDR3 protein. This sample has about 620,000 distinct CDR3 sequences, with 22% found just once. Input material: peripheral blood. The source is a woman between 18 and 29 years old with stable Graves' hyperthyroidism. Some clones in this sample may be carry-over from other donors' samples.

This clonotype showed up many times. The rearrangement joins TRBV15 to TRBJ2-5; D might be TRBD2 (5 bases). The CDR3 runs 15 residues. Trimming stripped 2 bases from V and 0 bases from J, with 10 bases between. Germline loops: CDR1 LNHNV, CDR2 YYDKDF (reference sequence). The CDR3 nucleotides read TGTGCCACCAGCAGAACTCTAGCAGACCAAGAGACCCAGTACTTC. It specifies CATSRTLADQETQYF.

This clonotype was seen at least ten times. The chain carries TRBV20-1 and TRBJ2-2; no definite D call. This CDR3 has 17 amino acids. Germline V gene lookup returns CDR1 DFQATT and CDR2 SNEGSKA (reference sequence). Trimming shortened V by 0 bases and J by 4 bases, and 18 bases separated the two germline ends. Written as DNA, the CDR3 is TGCAGTGCTAGAGACTTTATGGCGCAGAACCCCACCGGGGAGCTGTTTTTT. Encoded protein: CSARDFMAQNPTGELFF.

Ten or more counts support this clonotype. V usage is TRBV19 and J usage is TRBJ1-1, with a possible D match to TRBD1 (5 bases). Trimming removed 5 bases from V and 6 bases from J, with 13 bases in between. CDR3 length: 13 amino acids. Germline V lookup: CDR1 LNHDA, CDR2 SQIVND (reference sequence). The CDR3 protein is CASSPYRDAEAFF. CDR3 nucleotide sequence: TGTGCCAGTAGTCCTTACCGGGACGCTGAAGCTTTCTTT.

In its sample, this clonotype was seen many times. The chain couples TRBV12-3 or TRBV12-4 to TRBJ2-7; possibly TRBD1 for D (5 bases). Trimming shortened V by 5 bases and J by 3 bases, and 17 bases separated the two germline ends. This CDR3 comprises 15 residues. The CDR3 DNA reads as TGTGCCAGCAGTCATCAGGTCCAGGGAAACTACGAGCAGTACTTC. Translation: CASSHQVQGNYEQYF.

This clonotype was counted ten times or more. The chain links TRBV12-3 or TRBV12-4 to TRBJ1-1, with D possibly TRBD1 on 5 matching bases. V was shortened by 6 bases and J by 0 bases, with 14 bases between the two germline ends. The CDR3 consists of 15 residues. This CDR3 is CASSSSTALNTEAFF. In DNA, the CDR3 is TGTGCCAGCAGCTCTTCGACAGCCTTGAACACTGAAGCTTTCTTT.

DNA of the CDR3: TGTGCCAGCAGTGGGGACAGGGGGATCTACGAGCAGTACTTC. It translates to CASSGDRGIYEQYF. The chain recombines TRBV2 with TRBJ2-7; 11 nucleotides align to TRBD1. V gave up 4 bases and J gave up 3 bases; unmatched junction bases: 2. CDR1 and CDR2 from the germline V gene are SNHLY and FYNNEI. This CDR3 spans 14 amino acids.

Notes on this clonotype: The CDR3 does not end in the conserved phenylalanine or tryptophan, so this is likely a read error. The rearrangement joins TRBV20-1 to TRBJ1-5; D uncertain. Trimming removed 3 bases from V and 3 bases from J, with 18 bases in between. Germline V gene data show CDR1 as DFQATT and CDR2 as SNEGSKA (reference sequence). The CDR3 has 16 amino acids. The CDR3 nucleotides are TGCAGTGCTAGCATCTTTGGACGGACCGACAATCAGCCCCAGCATCTT. Encoded protein: CSASIFGRTDNQPQHL.

This chain uses TRBV6-5 with TRBJ2-7; no clear D gene. The CDR3 sequence is 13 residues long. Germline V lookup: CDR1 MNHEY, CDR2 SVGAGI. V was shortened by 2 bases and J by 3 bases, with 8 bases between the two germline ends. The CDR3 sequence is CASSYKGVYEQYF. CDR3 DNA sequence: TGTGCCAGCAGTTACAAGGGTGTCTACGAGCAGTACTTC.

J is TRBJ1-5 and V is TRBV12-3 or TRBV12-4, with D perhaps matching TRBD1 (6 bases). Trimming stripped 5 bases from V and 7 bases from J, with 12 bases between. This CDR3 spans 13 amino acids. The CDR3 DNA sequence: TGTGCCAGCAGTCCGACAGGATTCCAGCCCCAGCATTTT. It yields the protein CASSPTGFQPQHF.

This chain links TRBV6-5 with TRBJ2-7; 7 bases match TRBD1. V was pared by 0 bases and J by 1 base, with 6 bases of the junction left unmatched. The CDR3 length is 16 residues. Germline V gives CDR1 MNHEY, CDR2 SVGAGI. Here the CDR3 reads CASSYSTQGISYEQYF. In DNA, the CDR3 is TGTGCCAGCAGTTACTCCACACAGGGGATATCCTACGAGCAGTACTTC.